This record covers a single T cell receptor (beta chain). The sample belongs to a study of cytomegalovirus exposure and HLA in healthy donors. At the level of the study: In a previous analysis, 110 million or so unique TCR beta sequences were found from 150 million to 200 million T cells.

The length of the CDR3 is 14 residues. The V segment lost 6 bases and the J segment 10 bases; nucleotides outside the gene matches: 7. Germline CDR1 reads SGHDN; CDR2 reads FVKESK. PCR employed 60 Vbeta and 13 Jbeta primers. Sequencing was performed with immunoSEQ multiplex PCR; in TCRdb, only in-frame clones are kept and a portion is missing. This table holds 110,000 or so clones, 65% to 85% found once. The rearrangement joins TRBV14 to TRBJ1-6; 9 positions agree with TRBD1. Sequencing was performed on PBMCs. The receptor comes from a woman aged 25-40 years in good health and CMV-seropositive. Written as DNA, the CDR3 is TGTGCCAGCAGGGACAGGGGATTAGGGTCACCCCTCCACTTT. Its protein product is CASRDRGLGSPLHF.